These T cell receptor beta chains were read from a single sample in a study of human T cells and chemical hapten exposure. TCRdb re-called the RACE reads with MiXCR, one entry per CDR3 protein. Seen here are tens of thousands of distinct CDR3 sequences, about 11% observed once, and the top ten hold less than 2.5%. The source was whole blood, collected in connection with sensitization to the hapten diphenylcyclopropenone (DPC). The receptors were gathered from a man aged 35-49 years with alopecia areata. Some clones in this sample may be carry-over from other donors' samples. Both conserved end residues are part of each CDR3. A D gene is named only where the DNA matches it firmly. Clone size, where shown, is once, few, many, or a class for clones that have expanded.

TRBD1	TRBV7-9	TRBJ1-4	NA	CASSLAGQGVNEKLFF	TGTGCCAGCAGCTTAGCCGGACAGGGAGTCAATGAAAAACTGTTTTTT
TRBD1	TRBV2	TRBJ1-5	few	CASSASDRADQPQHF	TGTGCCAGCAGCGCGTCGGACAGGGCTGATCAGCCCCAGCATTTT
NA	TRBV6-1	TRBJ2-3	NA	CASRLELGADTQYF	TGTGCCAGCAGATTAGAACTGGGGGCAGATACGCAGTATTTT
NA	TRBV12-3/TRBV12-4	TRBJ1-1	many	CASSFGAEAFF	TGTGCCAGCAGTTTTGGGGCTGAAGCTTTCTTT
NA	TRBV12-3/TRBV12-4	TRBJ1-2	NA	CASSLLGSGYTF	TGTGCCAGCAGTTTGTTAGGGTCTGGCTACACCTTC
TRBD2	TRBV5-1	TRBJ2-1	few	CASSLVSGSSYNEQFF	TGCGCCAGCAGCTTGGTTAGCGGGAGCTCCTACAATGAGCAGTTCTTC
NA	TRBV29-1	TRBJ2-4	many	CSVSFGTSIAKNIQYF	TGCAGCGTTTCTTTTGGCACCTCCATAGCCAAAAACATTCAGTACTTC
NA	TRBV6-2/TRBV6-3	TRBJ2-3	few	CASSYSPGDVTDTQYF	TGTGCCAGCAGTTACTCACCGGGAGACGTCACAGATACGCAGTATTTT
NA	TRBV5-4	TRBJ1-2	NA	CASSLADRNYGYTF	TGTGCCAGCAGCTTGGCCGACAGAAACTATGGCTACACCTTC
NA	TRBV29-1	TRBJ2-4	NA	CSFTVAKNIQYF	TGCAGCTTCACCGTAGCCAAAAACATTCAGTACTTC
TRBD2	TRBV6-6	TRBJ2-7	few	CASSTLAGEGEQYF	TGTGCCAGCAGTACACTAGCGGGAGAGGGCGAGCAGTACTTC
NA	TRBV28	TRBJ2-7	NA	CASRKKGGGALSYEQYF	TGTGCCAGCAGAAAAAAGGGGGGCGGGGCCCTTTCCTACGAGCAGTACTTC
TRBD2	TRBV10-3	TRBJ2-1	NA	CAISEYSGSPYNEQFF	TGTGCCATCAGTGAGTATAGCGGGAGTCCCTACAATGAGCAGTTCTTC
NA	TRBV28	TRBJ1-4	many	CASSIRGMAEKLFF	TGTGCCAGCAGTATAAGAGGCATGGCGGAAAAACTGTTTTTT
TRBD2	TRBV14	TRBJ2-1	NA	CASSQPGNSGSVGENEQFF	TGTGCCAGCAGCCAACCCGGGAATAGCGGGAGCGTGGGTGAAAATGAGCAGTTCTTC
NA	TRBV29-1	TRBJ2-5	few	CSARVGAGETQYF	TGCAGCGCCCGAGTAGGGGCGGGTGAGACCCAGTACTTC
TRBD1	TRBV12-3/TRBV12-4	TRBJ1-5	few	CASSFTGGKQPQHF	TGTGCCAGCAGTTTCACAGGGGGGAAGCAGCCCCAGCATTTT
NA	TRBV3-1	TRBJ2-4	NA	CASCLGAKNIQYF	TGTGCCAGCTGCCTAGGGGCCAAAAACATTCAGTACTTC
TRBD2	TRBV20-1	TRBJ2-3	many	CSASTAGATDTQYF	TGCAGTGCTAGTACAGCGGGAGCCACAGATACGCAGTATTTT
NA	TRBV29-1	TRBJ1-2	NA	CSVEGQPNYGYTF	TGCAGCGTTGAGGGGCAGCCTAACTATGGCTACACCTTC
TRBD2	TRBV18	TRBJ2-7	NA	CASSHGLAGWYEQYF	TGTGCCAGCTCCCACGGACTAGCGGGATGGTACGAGCAGTACTTC
NA	TRBV24-1	TRBJ2-3	NA	CATSDGANDGDTQYF	TGTGCCACCAGTGATGGGGCCAACGATGGAGATACGCAGTATTTT
TRBD2	TRBV7-8	TRBJ2-3	NA	CASTQLAEKPTDTQYF	TGTGCCAGCACCCAACTAGCGGAGAAGCCCACAGATACGCAGTATTTT
TRBD1	TRBV20-1	TRBJ1-1	many	CSAADRGDTEAFF	TGCAGTGCCGCGGACAGGGGGGACACTGAAGCTTTCTTT
TRBD2	TRBV7-2	TRBJ2-1	NA	CASSLLAGTYNEQFF	TGTGCCAGCAGCCTCTTAGCGGGAACCTACAATGAGCAGTTCTTC
NA	TRBV18	TRBJ1-3	many	CASSPPSYSGNTIYF	TGTGCCAGCTCACCACCTTCCTACTCTGGAAACACCATATATTTT
NA	TRBV14	TRBJ1-6	many	CASTQRLDSPLHF	TGTGCCAGCACCCAAAGGCTGGATTCACCCCTCCACTTT
TRBD2	TRBV7-2	TRBJ2-7	NA	CASSGGLAGGGEQYF	TGTGCCAGCAGCGGGGGACTAGCGGGAGGTGGCGAGCAGTACTTC
NA	TRBV29-1	TRBJ2-3	many	CSVGKAVTDTQYF	TGCAGCGTTGGAAAAGCGGTCACAGATACGCAGTATTTT
TRBD2	TRBV5-1	TRBJ2-3	NA	CASSLESGNTDTQYF	TGCGCCAGCAGCTTGGAAAGCGGGAACACAGATACGCAGTATTTT
TRBD1	TRBV2	TRBJ2-4	many	CASRPQGAGAKNIQYF	TGTGCCAGCAGGCCACAGGGGGCGGGAGCCAAAAACATTCAGTACTTC
TRBD1	TRBV29-1	TRBJ1-2	NA	CSVNGDRDSYGYTF	TGCAGCGTCAATGGGGACAGAGATAGTTATGGCTACACCTTC
NA	TRBV12-3/TRBV12-4	TRBJ2-1	NA	CASSRVEGEIKFF	TGTGCCAGCAGCCGGGTTGAGGGGGAGATCAAGTTCTTC
NA	TRBV6-1	TRBJ2-1	many	CASSDSSYNEQFF	TGTGCCAGCAGTGACAGCTCCTACAATGAGCAGTTCTTC
TRBD2	TRBV3-1	TRBJ2-6	few	CASSQRGESNVLTF	TGTGCCAGCAGCCAACGGGGGGAGTCCAACGTCCTGACTTTC
NA	TRBV5-1	TRBJ1-1	few	CASRLGLEAFF	TGCGCCAGCAGATTGGGGCTTGAAGCTTTCTTT
NA	TRBV9	TRBJ1-4	few	CASSVGSGREKLFF	TGTGCCAGCAGCGTAGGGAGCGGTAGGGAAAAACTGTTTTTT
TRBD1	TRBV6-5	TRBJ2-1	NA	CASTQGSGTGGAQFF	TGTGCCAGCACCCAGGGGTCCGGGACAGGGGGCGCTCAGTTCTTC
TRBD1	TRBV11-2	TRBJ2-3	few	CASSLRDRDHTQYF	TGTGCCAGCAGCTTACGGGACAGGGACCATACGCAGTATTTT
NA	TRBV13	TRBJ2-5	few	CASSPSRGQETQYF	TGTGCCAGCAGCCCTTCCCGAGGGCAAGAGACCCAGTACTTC
TRBD1	TRBV2	TRBJ2-7	few	CASRPSRGSSHEQYF	TGTGCCAGCAGACCTAGCAGGGGGAGTTCCCACGAGCAGTACTTC
TRBD2	TRBV7-9	TRBJ2-2	many	CASSQSGIYTGELFF	TGTGCCAGCAGCCAAAGCGGGATCTACACCGGGGAGCTGTTTTTT
TRBD2	TRBV28	TRBJ2-1	NA	CASSLIPLAGGYNEQFF	TGTGCCAGCAGTTTGATCCCATTAGCGGGAGGTTACAATGAGCAGTTCTTC
NA	TRBV6-6	TRBJ2-2	few	CASSYVDANTGELFF	TGTGCCAGCAGTTACGTGGACGCCAACACCGGGGAGCTGTTTTTT
TRBD1	TRBV7-9	TRBJ2-7	NA	CASSRDSHYEQYF	TGTGCCAGCTCAAGGGACAGTCACTACGAGCAGTACTTC
TRBD2	TRBV14	TRBJ2-4	NA	CASSLRTSGIENIQYF	TGTGCCAGCAGCCTAAGGACTAGCGGGATCGAAAACATTCAGTACTTC
NA	TRBV27	TRBJ2-1	NA	CASSLAGPNYNEQFF	TGTGCCAGCAGTTTAGCCGGGCCAAACTACAATGAGCAGTTCTTC
NA	TRBV11-2	TRBJ1-3	many	CASSLVRGTRSGNTIYF	TGTGCCAGCAGCTTAGTTCGGGGTACTCGCTCTGGAAACACCATATATTTT
TRBD2	TRBV12-3/TRBV12-4	TRBJ2-1	few	CASSFWLAVYNEQFF	TGTGCCAGCAGTTTCTGGCTAGCGGTCTACAATGAGCAGTTCTTC